This T cell receptor beta chain was retrieved from a study of blood T cell repertoires in COVID-19. Turning to the study itself: Researchers got acute and convalescent COVID-19 samples from the United States, Italy and Spain.

CDR1 is MDHEN, CDR2 SYDVKM, per germline. The CDR3 is made up of 14 amino acids. Trimming took 6 bases from V and 3 from J; bases not matched to a gene: 5. In the source study's methods: Reference gene primer amplification in the assay estimated nucleated cell counts. The data were produced by immunoSEQ multiplex PCR, yet TCRdb's version contains in-frame clones alone and is incomplete. V and J calls and clone size are copied from that table; D and trimming were computed from the DNA. The sample holds 140,000 or so clones; 88% are singletons and the top ten take 1.5% to 2%. Sequenced: peripheral blood. This clonotype was obtained from a man aged 65 to 79 with acute or convalescent COVID-19. This chain joins TRBV28 and TRBJ1-5; 7 bases align to TRBD1. The CDR3 reads CASRPGQTNQPQHF. The CDR3 DNA sequence: TGTGCCAGCAGACCGGGACAGACCAATCAGCCCCAGCATTTT.